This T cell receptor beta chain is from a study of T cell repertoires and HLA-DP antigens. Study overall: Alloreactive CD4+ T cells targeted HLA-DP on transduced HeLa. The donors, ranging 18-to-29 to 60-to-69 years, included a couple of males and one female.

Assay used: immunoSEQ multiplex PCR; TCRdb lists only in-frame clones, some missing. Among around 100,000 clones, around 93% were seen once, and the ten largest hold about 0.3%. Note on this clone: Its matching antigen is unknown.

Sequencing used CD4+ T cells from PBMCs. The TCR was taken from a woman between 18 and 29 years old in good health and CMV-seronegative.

The CDR3 is CSASGLVEQFF. The CDR3 DNA sequence: TGCAGTGCTAGCGGACTAGTCGAGCAGTTCTTC. The chain is built from TRBV20-1 and TRBJ2-1, with 7 bases fitting TRBD2. Germline V gives CDR1 DFQATT, CDR2 SNEGSKA (reference sequence). The CDR3 loop spans 11 amino acids. Trimming removed 3 bases from V and 10 bases from J; junction bases left unmatched: 3.